Below, 19 T cell receptor beta chains from the same sample are listed, as sequenced in a study of Ad26.COV2.S vaccination and SARS-CoV-2 variants. The treatment is: some 20 received Ad26.COV2.S at low or high dose, single or two shots; 5 received placebo; per-sample allocation not given. Day 63 after the first vaccine or placebo injection was the time point for sampling. Here immunoSEQ multiplex PCR was the method, and the copy in TCRdb shows in-frame clones only, minus some. This repertoire shows 300,000 to 500,000 clones, around nine tenths found once; its top ten account for 3% to 4.5%. This specimen was peripheral blood, taken in a trial of Ad26.COV2.S vaccine versus placebo. These receptors were taken from a person aged 18 to 65 who received the Ad26.COV2.S COVID-19 vaccine or a placebo.

CDR3 nucleotides: TGTGCCAGCAGCCAGCTCCAGGACCAAGAGACCCAGTACTTC. Translation: CASSQLQDQETQYF. The chain employs TRBV4-2 and TRBJ2-5, with D uncertain. There are 14 residues in the CDR3. Trimming shortened V by 3 bases and J by 0 bases, and 8 bases separated the two germline ends. Germline CDR1 reads LGHNA; CDR2 reads YNFKEQ.

This clone was seen just once. This chain joins TRBV18 and TRBJ1-3; TRBD1 might be the D (6 bases). The germline CDR1 and CDR2 sequences are KGHSH and LQKENI. The CDR3 is made up of 19 amino acids. V lost 2 bases, J lost 0 bases, and 20 bases lay in between. CDR3: CASSPVRGDSWYSGNTIYF. CDR3 bases: TGTGCCAGCTCACCAGTGAGGGGGGATTCTTGGTACTCTGGAAACACCATATATTTT.

The chain joins TRBV7-2 to TRBJ1-1, with 7 bases lining up with TRBD1. After removal of 2 bases from V and 3 bases from J, the junction contained 6 bases not matched to a gene. The germline CDR1 and CDR2 sequences are SGHTA and FQGNSA. The CDR3 is made up of 15 amino acids. The chain's CDR3 is CASSLYTTGHTEAFF. CDR3 nucleotide sequence: TGTGCCAGCAGCTTATATACGACAGGGCACACTGAAGCTTTCTTT.

This chain links TRBV6-5 with TRBJ1-2, with 8 bases fitting TRBD1. This CDR3 contains 13 residues. Per the germline V gene, CDR1 is MNHEY and CDR2 is SVGAGI. J was trimmed by 8 bases and V by 6 bases; bases with no gene match: 8. In DNA, the CDR3 is TGTGCCAGCAGCGGACAGGGTCGGCGCGGCTACACCTTC. This codes for CASSGQGRRGYTF.

V and J are TRBV5-6 and TRBJ2-7; D unclear. CDR1 and CDR2 (germline): SGHDT, YYEEEE. The V and J ends lost 0 bases and 2 bases respectively, with 3 bases between them. The CDR3 totals 12 residues. CDR3 sequence: CASSLVTYEQYF. CDR3 in DNA: TGTGCCAGCAGCTTGGTTACCTACGAGCAGTACTTC. The whole variable domain, remainder taken from reference TRBV5-6 and TRBJ2-7, is DAGVTQSPTHLIKTRGQQVTLRCSPKSGHDTVSWYQQALGQGPQFIFQYYEEEERQRGNFPDRFSGHQFPNYSSELNVNALLLGDSALYLCASSLVTYEQYFGPGTRLTVT.

The gene calls are TRBV6-5 and TRBJ1-6; 10 nucleotides match TRBD1. Losses at the gene ends were 4 bases for V and 6 bases for J; bases not matched to a gene: 6. This CDR3 is built from 16 residues. CDR1 MNHEY and CDR2 SVGAGI come from the germline V gene. The DNA for the CDR3 is TGTGCCAGCAGTTTGACAGGGGGCGCGACTAATTCACCCCTCCACTTT. It translates to CASSLTGGATNSPLHF.

The V gene is TRBV6-1, the J gene TRBJ2-7, with 7 nucleotides matching TRBD2. Germline V CDR1 and CDR2: MNHNS, SASEGT. V was pared by 2 bases and J by 0 bases, with 1 base of the junction left unmatched. The CDR3 is 14 amino acids. CDR3 sequence: CASSETGGSYEQYF. For the CDR3, the DNA is TGTGCCAGCAGTGAAACGGGGGGCTCCTACGAGCAGTACTTC.

The genes are TRBV2 and TRBJ2-2; 10 positions agree with TRBD2. The V and J ends lost 6 bases and 1 base, in that order; junction bases with no gene match: 8. Germline CDR1 reads SNHLY; CDR2 reads FYNNEI. The CDR3 is 17 amino acids. CDR3 amino acids: CASRETSGPKNTGELFF. CDR3 DNA sequence: TGTGCCAGCAGGGAGACTAGCGGGCCCAAGAACACCGGGGAGCTGTTTTTT.

This clone occurred a few times. This sequence joins TRBV6-6 and TRBJ1-2, with D unresolved. The V and J ends lost 9 bases and 2 bases respectively, with 13 bases between them. CDR3 length: 13 amino acids. From germline, CDR1 is MNHNY and CDR2 SVGAGI (reference sequence). The CDR3 sequence is CASTPGVNYGYTF. CDR3 in DNA: TGTGCCAGTACCCCTGGGGTGAACTATGGCTACACCTTC.

The chain couples TRBV16 to TRBJ1-2, with a tentative D call TRBD1 (5 bases). There are 13 residues in the CDR3. V dropped 3 bases and J dropped 7 bases, with 12 bases sitting between them. The germline V gene has CDR1 KGHSY and CDR2 FQNENV. The CDR3 loop reads CASSQRRDGGYTF. CDR3 nucleotide sequence: TGTGCCAGCAGCCAGCGGAGGGACGGTGGCTACACCTTC.

The chain couples TRBV11-2 to TRBJ1-2; D may be TRBD1 (5 bases). V lost 5 bases to trimming and J lost 4 bases, with 14 bases between them. The CDR3 consists of 14 residues. Per the germline V gene, CDR1 is SGHAT and CDR2 is FQNNGV. For the CDR3, the DNA is TGTGCCAGCAGCCCGCGCAGGGTGGTCTATGGCTACACCTTC. It yields the protein CASSPRRVVYGYTF.

This clone showed up just a few times. J is TRBJ1-1 and V is TRBV12-5; maybe TRBD1 (6 bases). Trimming removed 1 base from V and 2 bases from J, with 14 bases in between. This CDR3 comprises 16 residues. Looked up from germline, CDR1 is LGHNT and CDR2 is FRNRAP. The CDR3 region is CASGLGGPQPNTEAFF. DNA of the CDR3: TGTGCTAGTGGTTTGGGGGGGCCCCAACCTAACACTGAAGCTTTCTTT.

The chain has TRBV5-1 and TRBJ2-5; tentatively, D is TRBD2 (5 bases). The CDR3 covers 17 residues. Germline V CDR1 and CDR2: SGHRS, YFSETQ. Trimming cost V 2 bases and J 1 base, with 18 bases left between them. In nucleotides, the CDR3 is TGCGCCAGCAGCTTCGCTAGCCCAGTCGGGTTCCAAGAGACCCAGTACTTC. Amino acids: CASSFASPVGFQETQYF.

As to this clone: Other DNA sequences within the sample encode an identical CDR3. The J gene is TRBJ1-5, the V gene TRBV3-1 (or the pseudogene TRBV3-2), with a possible D match to TRBD1 (5 bases). This CDR3 comprises 13 residues. Germline CDR1 LGHDT, CDR2 YNNKEL (reference sequence). V dropped 3 bases and J dropped 5 bases, with 8 bases sitting between them. The chain's CDR3 is CASSQGRDQPQHF. In DNA, the CDR3 is TGTGCCAGCAGCCAGGGGCGCGATCAGCCCCAGCATTTT.

The chain recombines TRBV7-2 with TRBJ1-2, with TRBD1 identical over 11 bases. The CDR3 has 15 amino acids. CDR1 SGHTA and CDR2 FQGNSA come from the germline V gene. V shed 3 bases and J 1 base; nucleotides not matched to a gene: 1. Here the CDR3 DNA reads TGTGCCAGCAGCTTGGGGACAGGGGGTAACTATGGCTACACCTTC. This encodes CASSLGTGGNYGYTF.

The rearrangement links TRBV11-2 to TRBJ2-5; D perhaps matches TRBD2 (6 bases). V was cut by 0 bases and J by 2 bases, with 10 bases left in between. Looked up from germline, CDR1 is SGHAT and CDR2 is FQNNGV. This CDR3 is built from 15 residues. DNA of the CDR3: TGTGCCAGCAGCTTAGATCCTGGGGGGCAAGAGACCCAGTACTTC. Protein product: CASSLDPGGQETQYF.

The chain is built from TRBV18 and TRBJ1-6; 9 nucleotides line up with TRBD1. The CDR3 is made up of 15 amino acids. The J segment lost 5 bases and the V segment lost 5 bases, leaving 4 bases of the junction unmatched. Per germline, CDR1 KGHSH and CDR2 LQKENI. The CDR3 DNA follows: TGTGCCAGCTCATCACGACAGGGGGATAATTCACCCCTCCACTTT. Protein: CASSSRQGDNSPLHF.

This sequence joins TRBV5-1 and TRBJ1-2; TRBD1 aligns across 7 bases. This CDR3 spans 14 amino acids. V shed 4 bases and J 0 bases; nucleotides not matched to a gene: 3. CDR1 and CDR2 from the germline V gene are SGHRS and YFSETQ. The DNA of the CDR3 is TGCGCCAGCAGCAGGGACAGTCCTAACTATGGCTACACCTTC. It is translated as CASSRDSPNYGYTF.

The chain is built from TRBV19 and TRBJ2-5; TRBD2 is a possible D gene (7 bases). Germline CDR1 and CDR2: LNHDA and SQIVND (reference sequence). Trimming pared 3 bases from V and 4 bases from J, leaving 15 bases between. This CDR3 comprises 15 residues. CDR3 loop: CASSMVQGRVETQYF. CDR3 DNA sequence: TGTGCCAGTAGTATGGTTCAGGGGAGGGTAGAGACCCAGTACTTC.